A single TCR beta chain is shown here with its context. At least ten counts were recorded for this clonotype. No antigen is known for it. The sample holds no much larger clone one base away, and base qualities are not on file. The data belong to a study of T-cell reconstitution after alpha-beta-depleted transplantation in children listed by TCRdb under 2016. General notes on the study: T-cell immune reconstitution after TCRalphabeta/CD19-depleted allogeneic hematopoietic cell transplantation in children was quantitatively tracked in the study by means of TCR repertoire profiling.

Libraries came from PCR. The run used an Illumina HiSeq 2500. TCR libraries were prepared with molecular barcoding, using unique molecular identifiers to normalize TCRbeta repertoire quantification. The public reads were reanalyzed by TCRdb: fastp trimming at Q25, MiXCR alignment, in-frame beta chains only. Every distinct CDR3 protein forms one entry, paired with its most common genes and DNA. For this sample there are 600,000 to 700,000 distinct CDR3 sequences; roughly 17% appear just once. The ten largest clones add up to approximately 1.1% of the sample. Trimming at the junction amounts to 6 bases on V and 4 bases on J, and the germline ends lie 13 bases apart. Inclusive of the bounding cysteine and phenylalanine, the CDR3 is 14 residues long. The sequence is cut down to CDR3 DNA, 42 bases in frame from base 1. From the germline V gene, CDR1 is SGHVS and CDR2 is FNYEAQ.

This specimen was PBMCs from the stem cell graft donor, taken from the stem cell graft. This TCR was recovered from a human donor who donated a stem cell graft to a child with acute myeloid leukemia. The chain links TRBV7-6 with TRBJ2-1; a confident D gene designation cannot be given. At the DNA level, the sequence is TGTGCCAGCAGGAAGGACCTACAGTACAATGAGCAGTTCTTC. Its coded protein is CASRKDLQYNEQFF.